Sequencing of this T cell receptor beta chain was carried out in a study of T cells in localized non-small cell lung cancer. Looked up from germline, CDR1 is KGHSH and CDR2 is LQKENI. V shed 6 bases and J shed 9 bases, with 15 bases lying between them. CDR3 size: 13 residues. The table came from immunoSEQ multiplex PCR; TCRdb's copy has only in-frame clones and leaves some out. Among 64,000 or so clones listed, roughly 90% were seen once. Concerning this clone: Its cognate antigen is unknown.

Findings of the study overall: Higher blood T cell density tracked longer overall survival.

The specimen was peripheral blood, collected before any cancer treatment. The TCR originated in a woman aged 40-70 years with stage I lung adenocarcinoma. The gene calls are TRBV18 and TRBJ1-5, with a tentative D call TRBD1 (5 bases). The CDR3 bases are TGTGCCAGCTCCCGCGACAGTAGCCGGCCCCAGCATTTT. Its translation: CASSRDSSRPQHF.